In this sample, the clone carrying this T cell receptor (beta chain) turned up once. This CDR3 is 14 amino acids long. Germline CDR1 reads KGHSY; CDR2 reads FQNENV. V was cut by 0 bases and J by 2 bases, with 7 bases left in between. This entry is derived from a study of CD8 T cells in Susac syndrome. Reverse transcription of 0.5 to 1 ug RNA used random hexamers. The authors amplified TCR beta CDR3 across 54 Vbeta and 13 Jbeta using immunoSEQ multiplex PCR. MiXCR, run by TCRdb on the immunoSEQ multiplex PCR reads, gives a single entry per CDR3 protein. The table includes 100,000 to 150,000 distinct CDR3 sequences, about 92% detected once.

The sequenced sample consisted of CD8+ T cells from PBMCs. This rearrangement joins TRBV16 to TRBJ1-1; D is uncertain. This TCR derives from a human donor with multiple sclerosis. The CDR3 DNA reads TGTGCCAGCAGCCAATCTAAGGGTAACACTGAAGCTTTCTTT. Its translation is CASSQSKGNTEAFF.